The rows below give T cell receptor beta chains drawn from one sample of a study of cytomegalovirus exposure and HLA in healthy donors. The protocol was immunoSEQ multiplex PCR, while the TCRdb copy is restricted to in-frame clones and leaves out a portion. The sample lists under 130,000 clones, about 86% seen once, with 4% in the top ten. The sample was PBMCs. Every receptor here comes from a woman younger than 30 in good health and CMV-seropositive. Each CDR3 is given with its conserved first and last residue. D genes are given only for firm matches. Clone size is stated in some rows and not others, as once, few, many or a class when expanded.

j_call clone_size v_call d_call cdr3_nt cdr3_aa
TRBJ2-3 . TRBV5-1 . TGCGCCAGCAGCTTACGAGGGTCAGATACGCAGTATTTT CASSLRGSDTQYF
TRBJ1-6 . TRBV5-6 . TGTGCCAGCAGACCTGCCAGTGTTTATAATTCACCCCTCCACTTT CASRPASVYNSPLHF
TRBJ1-1 . TRBV7-8 . TGTGCCAGCAGCTCCTACCGTACCACTGAAGCTTTCTTT CASSSYRTTEAFF
TRBJ1-5 . TRBV6-4 . TGTGCCAGCAGTGATGAGGTTGGCCAGCCCCAGCATTTT CASSDEVGQPQHF
TRBJ1-4 . TRBV28 . TGTGCCAGCAGTCAGTTTTTACGAAAACTGTTTTTT CASSQFLRKLFF
TRBJ2-7 . TRBV9 . TGTGCCAGCAGCTCTCACGTGTCAGGTGGCTACGAGCAGTACTTC CASSSHVSGGYEQYF
TRBJ1-5 . TRBV18 . TGTGCCAGCTCACCACCCGGCAATCAGCCCCAGCATTTT CASSPPGNQPQHF
TRBJ1-1 . TRBV4-1 . TGCGCCAGCAGCCGCGGGGGGTACACTGAAGCTTTCTTT CASSRGGYTEAFF
TRBJ2-7 . TRBV5-1 . TGCGCCAGCAGCTTGGACAGGGCCTACGAGCAGTACTTC CASSLDRAYEQYF
TRBJ2-5 . TRBV6-6 TRBD1 TGTGCCACCCGAACAGGGGTCCAAGAGACCCAGTACTTC CATRTGVQETQYF
TRBJ2-1 . TRBV19 TRBD2 TGTGCCAGTAGGCAGACTAGCGGGGGGCCGCCCGACGGGGAGCAGTTCTTC CASRQTSGGPPDGEQFF
TRBJ2-2 . TRBV4-2 TRBD1 TGTGCCAGCAGCCCGGGGACAGATCGCACCGGGGAGCTGTTTTTT CASSPGTDRTGELFF
TRBJ1-5 . TRBV15 . TGTGCCACCAGCAAAAGGGGACACTCTCAGCCCCAGCATTTT CATSKRGHSQPQHF
TRBJ1-1 . TRBV5-1 . TGCGCCAGCAGCGGGGGCCAGCCCCTCAGCACTGAAGCTTTCTTT CASSGGQPLSTEAFF
TRBJ2-7 . TRBV6-5 . TGTGCCAGCGGGGGGACTCGAGGGGCCTACGAGCAGTACTTC CASGGTRGAYEQYF
TRBJ2-5 . TRBV7-7 TRBD1 TGTGCCAGCAGCGTCCACAGGGGGCGGGGAGAGACCCAGTACTTC CASSVHRGRGETQYF
TRBJ2-7 . TRBV7-8 . TGTGCCAGCAGCAACTTATACGAGCAGTACTTC CASSNLYEQYF
TRBJ2-7 few TRBV27 . TGTGCCAGCAGCACGACTAGAGAGGGTGAGCAGTACTTC CASSTTREGEQYF
TRBJ1-2 . TRBV27 . TGTGCCAGCAGTTTAACAAGGACAGCCACCGGTGGCTACACCTTC CASSLTRTATGGYTF
TRBJ1-1 . TRBV6-6 . TGTGCCAGCAGACAGGATTCGAACACTGAAGCTTTCTTT CASRQDSNTEAFF
TRBJ1-2 . TRBV28 TRBD1 TGTGCCAGCAGCACCGGGACAGGTGTAGGTGGCTACACCTTC CASSTGTGVGGYTF
TRBJ2-7 . TRBV11-2 . TGTGCCAGCAGCTCTTGGGAGAAGGAGACCTACGAGCAGTACTTC CASSSWEKETYEQYF
TRBJ1-1 once TRBV19 TRBD1 TGTGCCAGTAGTGCCCCGGGACAGATAACTGAAGCTTTCTTT CASSAPGQITEAFF
TRBJ2-1 . TRBV9 TRBD2 TGTGCCAGCGCTAGTAGCGGGAGCTCCTACAATGAGCAGTTCTTC CASASSGSSYNEQFF
TRBJ2-2 . TRBV7-7 . TGTGCCAGCAGCTCCGGGACTAACACCGGGGAGCTGTTTTTT CASSSGTNTGELFF
TRBJ2-3 . TRBV28 TRBD2 TGTGCCAGCAGATCGAGCGGGGGAGGGACAGATACGCAGTATTTT CASRSSGGGTDTQYF
TRBJ2-7 . TRBV19 TRBD2 TGTGCCAGTAGTGTCCAGGACAGCGGGAGGGCGCCAGAGCAGTACTTC CASSVQDSGRAPEQYF
TRBJ2-2 . TRBV5-1 . TGCGCCAGCAGCTTTGGAGGTAACGCGAACACCGGGGAGCTGTTTTTT CASSFGGNANTGELFF
TRBJ1-5 . TRBV12-5 . TGTGCTAGTGGTTTGGTACTTAGGGGCTTAAATAAAGGGGATCAGCCCCAGCATTTT CASGLVLRGLNKGDQPQHF
TRBJ2-5 . TRBV25-1 . TGTGCCAGCAGTGAATTTCGACAGGCTTCAGAGACCCAGTACTTC CASSEFRQASETQYF
TRBJ2-3 . TRBV15 . TGTGCCACCAGCAGAGAACGGTACACAGATACGCAGTATTTT CATSRERYTDTQYF
TRBJ2-1 . TRBV6-5 . TGTGCCAGCAGTTACTCTAGGGGAGGCTATGAGCAGTTCTTC CASSYSRGGYEQFF
TRBJ2-3 . TRBV7-6 . TGTGCCAGCAGCTTAGTTACAGCCCCACTGGGTACGCAGTATTTT CASSLVTAPLGTQYF
TRBJ2-7 . TRBV27 . TGTGCCAGCAGTTTATATCCCGGGACACAGGAGCAGTACTTC CASSLYPGTQEQYF
TRBJ1-4 . TRBV4-2 . TGTGCCAGCAGCCAAGAGACGGGGGGGATTGAAAAACTGTTTTTT CASSQETGGIEKLFF
TRBJ2-7 . TRBV18 . TGTGCCAGCTCACCGTCCGGGGGCGAGCAGTACTTC CASSPSGGEQYF
TRBJ1-1 . TRBV28 TRBD1 TGTGCCAGCAGTTCCCCGACAGGGTGGAGCACTGAAGCTTTCTTT CASSSPTGWSTEAFF
TRBJ1-1 . TRBV30 . TGTGCCTGGAGTGTACGGTTGAACACTGAAGCTTTCTTT CAWSVRLNTEAFF
TRBJ2-7 . TRBV9 . TGTGCCAGCAGCGTAGCCGGGGAAAGCTCCTACGAGCAGTACTTC CASSVAGESSYEQYF
TRBJ2-1 . TRBV28 . TGTGCCAGCAGTCCTCCTACTAGATACAATGAGCAGTTCTTC CASSPPTRYNEQFF
TRBJ1-1 . TRBV19 TRBD1 TGTGCCAGTCAGGGACAGTTGAACACTGAAGCTTTCTTT CASQGQLNTEAFF
TRBJ2-2 . TRBV9 TRBD2 TGTGCCAGCAGCGGTAAACCGGGGGGCACCGGGGAGCTGTTTTTT CASSGKPGGTGELFF
TRBJ2-1 . TRBV25-1 . TGTGCCAGCAGTGATCGCAACTCACAGGGTAGGAATGAGCAGTTCTTC CASSDRNSQGRNEQFF
TRBJ2-5 . TRBV11-2 . TGTGCCAGCAGCTTGAGTTCAGGGGGAGGAGAGACCCAGTACTTC CASSLSSGGGETQYF
TRBJ1-6 . TRBV5-4 . TGTGCCAGCAGCTCTATGACGCAGGGCTTCAATTCACCCCTCCACTTT CASSSMTQGFNSPLHF
TRBJ1-1 . TRBV6-5 . TGTGCCAGCAGTCAACAGGGCGGGGGCACTGAAGCTTTCTTT CASSQQGGGTEAFF
TRBJ2-7 . TRBV18 . TGTGCCAGCTCACCACCGCCCGGAGGGTACGAGCAGTACTTC CASSPPPGGYEQYF
TRBJ2-3 . TRBV5-1 TRBD2 TGCGCCAGCAGCTTGGAGCGGGACTCCTCACAGTATTTT CASSLERDSSQYF
TRBJ1-5 . TRBV2 . TGTGCCAGCACCCAATTGAATCAGCCCCAGCATTTT CASTQLNQPQHF